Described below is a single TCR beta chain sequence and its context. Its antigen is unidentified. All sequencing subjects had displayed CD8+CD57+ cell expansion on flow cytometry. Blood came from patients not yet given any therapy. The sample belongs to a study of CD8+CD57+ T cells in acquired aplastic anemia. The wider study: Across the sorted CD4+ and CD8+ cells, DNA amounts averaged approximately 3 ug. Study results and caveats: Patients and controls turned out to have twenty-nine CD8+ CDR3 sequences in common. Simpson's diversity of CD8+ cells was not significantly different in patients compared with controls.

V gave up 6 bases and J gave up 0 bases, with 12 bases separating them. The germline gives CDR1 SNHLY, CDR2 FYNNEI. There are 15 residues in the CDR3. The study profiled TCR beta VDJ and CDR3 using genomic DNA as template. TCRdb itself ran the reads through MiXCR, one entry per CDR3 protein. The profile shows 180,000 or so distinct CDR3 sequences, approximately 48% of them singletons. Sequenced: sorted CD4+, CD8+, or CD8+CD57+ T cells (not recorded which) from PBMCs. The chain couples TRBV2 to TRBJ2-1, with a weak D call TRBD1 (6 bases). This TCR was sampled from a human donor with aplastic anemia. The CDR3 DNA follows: TGTGCCAGCAGCCCATTACAGGGCTCCTACAATGAGCAGTTCTTC. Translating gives CASSPLQGSYNEQFF.